These 20 T cell receptor beta chains were sequenced from one sample in a study of cytomegalovirus exposure and HLA in healthy donors. Researchers ran the PCR with 60 Vbeta and 13 Jbeta primers. TCRdb's copy holds only in-frame clones and misses some; the assay was immunoSEQ multiplex PCR. The sample spans approximately 110,000 clones; the ten largest clones claim 2.5% to 3%. Input material: PBMCs. The receptors stem from a man aged 25 to 40 in good health and CMV-seronegative.

This chain connects TRBV7-2 to TRBJ2-1, with TRBD2 matching 8 bases. The J segment lost 0 bases and the V segment lost 2 bases, leaving 6 bases of the junction unmatched. The CDR3 is 17 residues long. Germline V gives CDR1 SGHTA, CDR2 FQGNSA. The CDR3 sequence: CASSLRVLADSYNEQFF. As DNA, the CDR3 is TGTGCCAGCAGCTTAAGGGTACTAGCGGACTCCTACAATGAGCAGTTCTTC.

The chain has TRBV5-7 and TRBJ1-5; 7 nucleotides align to TRBD1. TRBV5-7 is recorded as an ORF, its role being uncertain. Trimming took 6 bases from V and 6 from J; bases not matched to a gene: 21. The CDR3 contains 18 residues. The CDR3 region is CASTFGCPLQGNPQPQHF. The CDR3 DNA reads TGTGCCAGCACCTTTGGCTGCCCTCTACAGGGGAACCCTCAGCCCCAGCATTTT.

The V call is TRBV6-5, the J call TRBJ2-1; 10 nucleotides agree with TRBD2. This CDR3 is 15 amino acids long. The germline V gene has CDR1 MNHEY and CDR2 SVGAGI. Unmatched junction bases numbered 10, after V lost 8 bases and J lost 6 bases. The CDR3 DNA sequence: TGTGCCAGCGGGGGAAGGACTAGCGGTGCCAATGAGCAGTTCTTC. Protein sequence: CASGGRTSGANEQFF.

The chain joins TRBV27 to TRBJ2-2; 9 bases agree with TRBD2. V shed 8 bases and J 4 bases; nucleotides not matched to a gene: 11. CDR3 length: 16 amino acids. The V gene's germline CDR1 is MNHEY and CDR2 SMNVEV (reference sequence). The CDR3 nucleotides read TGTGCCAGCCGAGTATTAGCGGGAGTGTCCACCGGGGAGCTGTTTTTT. It is translated as CASRVLAGVSTGELFF.

The chain is built from TRBV28 and TRBJ1-4; no firm D call. V gave up 2 bases and J gave up 7 bases, with 14 bases separating them. The CDR3 extends over 15 amino acids. CDR1 is MDHEN and CDR2 is SYDVKM in the germline V gene. CDR3 residues: CASSLVSWEGEKLFF. The CDR3 region has the DNA TGTGCCAGCAGTTTAGTTAGCTGGGAGGGTGAAAAACTGTTTTTT.

This chain joins TRBV7-9 and TRBJ1-4, with 7 bases fitting TRBD1. V lost 6 bases, J lost 8 bases, and 15 bases stayed unmatched. This CDR3 is 16 amino acids long. Germline V gene sequence: CDR1 SEHNR, CDR2 FQNEAQ (reference sequence). The CDR3 reads CASSPTNTHRGEKLFF. The CDR3 nucleotides are TGTGCCAGCAGTCCTACCAACACTCACAGGGGCGAAAAACTGTTTTTT.

This chain connects TRBV5-5 to TRBJ2-7; D perhaps matches TRBD2 (6 bases). V was cut by 5 bases and J by 2 bases, with 8 bases left in between. The CDR3 sequence is 12 residues long. Germline V gives CDR1 SGHKS, CDR2 YYEKEE (reference sequence). The CDR3 loop is CASRAGPYEQYF. The CDR3 DNA sequence: TGTGCCAGCAGGGCGGGACCCTACGAGCAGTACTTC.

CDR3 amino acids: CASKASGQLGYNEQFF. The CDR3 region has the DNA TGTGCCAGTAAAGCTAGCGGCCAGCTTGGTTACAATGAGCAGTTCTTC. V is TRBV19 and J is TRBJ2-1; 7 bases line up with TRBD2. The CDR3 has 16 residues. The V gene end was trimmed by 7 bases and the J gene end by 4 bases; junction bases not matched to a gene: 13. CDR1 and CDR2 from the germline V gene are LNHDA and SQIVND (reference sequence).

This rearrangement joins TRBV7-2 to TRBJ2-7; tentative D call: TRBD1 (5 bases). Germline-derived CDR1 and CDR2 are SGHTA and FQGNSA. The V end lost 3 bases, the J end lost 7 bases, and 13 bases lay between the germline ends. The CDR3 contains 13 residues. The CDR3 DNA reads TGTGCCAGCAGCTTCGGACATCCGTTGGAGCAGTACTTC. Amino acids: CASSFGHPLEQYF. Full variable domain (rest looked up from reference TRBV7-2 and TRBJ2-7): GAGVSQSPSNKVTEKGKDVELRCDPISGHTALYWYRQSLGQGLEFLIYFQGNSAPDKSGLPSDRFSAERTGGSVSTLTIQRTQQEDSAVYLCASSFGHPLEQYFGPGTRLTVT.

The chain recombines TRBV28 with TRBJ2-1; D may be TRBD1 (6 bases). CDR3 length equals 13 residues. The germline CDR1 and CDR2 sequences are MDHEN and SYDVKM. V lost 7 bases, J lost 1 base, and 8 bases lay in between. The CDR3 sequence is CASKGQSYNEQFF. CDR3 bases: TGTGCCAGCAAAGGACAGTCCTACAATGAGCAGTTCTTC. Filled out from reference TRBV28 and TRBJ2-1, the complete variable domain reads DVKVTQSSRYLVKRTGEKVFLECVQDMDHENMFWYRQDPGLGLRLIYFSYDVKMKEKGDIPEGYSVSREKKERFSLILESASTNQTSMYLCASKGQSYNEQFFGPGTRLTVL.

The V call is TRBV27, the J call TRBJ2-1; TRBD2 aligns across 8 bases. Germline CDR1 and CDR2: MNHEY and SMNVEV (reference sequence). The CDR3 has 16 residues. V dropped 3 bases and J dropped 8; count of bases not matched to a gene: 12. DNA of the CDR3: TGTGCCAGCAGTTTCGACGTTCGAGCGGGAGCGGATGAGCAGTTCTTC. Translating gives CASSFDVRAGADEQFF.

This sequence joins TRBV6-5 and TRBJ1-1; D uncertain. V was trimmed by 6 bases and J by 10 bases, leaving 12 bases between them. CDR3 size: 11 residues. Per the germline V gene, CDR1 is MNHEY and CDR2 is SVGAGI. The CDR3 loop is CASSPGFGAFF. CDR3 nucleotides: TGTGCCAGCAGCCCAGGATTCGGAGCTTTCTTT.

The chain has TRBV30 and TRBJ2-3; 12 nucleotides line up with TRBD2. The germline CDR1 and CDR2 sequences are GTSNPN and SVGIG (reference sequence). The CDR3 spans 20 residues. After removal of 4 bases from V and 2 bases from J, the junction contained 19 bases not matched to a gene. CDR3 coding DNA: TGTGCCTGGATTCCCTGGGAGCTAGCGGGAGGGTCCCATTCCACAGATACGCAGTATTTT. Residues: CAWIPWELAGGSHSTDTQYF.

V and J are TRBV10-3 and TRBJ2-5, with 7 positions matching TRBD1. Germline V gene data show CDR1 as ENHRY and CDR2 as SYGVKD. The CDR3 extends over 16 amino acids. With V trimmed by 3 bases and J by 3 bases, 10 bases remained unmatched. CDR3 region: CAISDITNQGEETQYF. The CDR3 DNA sequence: TGTGCCATCAGTGATATCACCAACCAGGGGGAAGAGACCCAGTACTTC.

CDR3 loop: CASTGRAYNEQFF. The CDR3 region has the DNA TGCGCCAGCACGGGGAGGGCCTACAATGAGCAGTTCTTC. This rearrangement joins TRBV4-1 to TRBJ2-1, with 7 nucleotides matching TRBD2. This CDR3 comprises 13 residues. The junction had 2 bases not matched to a gene; V was cut back by 7 bases and J by 2 bases. Germline V CDR1 and CDR2: MGHRA, YSYEKL.

The chain recombines TRBV28 with TRBJ2-7; D perhaps matches TRBD1 (6 bases). CDR1 is MDHEN, CDR2 SYDVKM, per germline. V was trimmed by 1 base and J by 4 bases, leaving 14 bases between them. This CDR3 region has 15 residues. CDR3 residues: CASSLSLSQGYEQYF. The CDR3 nucleotides read TGTGCCAGCAGTTTATCATTATCTCAGGGGTACGAGCAGTACTTC. Full variable domain (rest looked up from reference TRBV28 and TRBJ2-7): DVKVTQSSRYLVKRTGEKVFLECVQDMDHENMFWYRQDPGLGLRLIYFSYDVKMKEKGDIPEGYSVSREKKERFSLILESASTNQTSMYLCASSLSLSQGYEQYFGPGTRLTVT.

The chain carries TRBV5-6 and TRBJ2-5; D is undetermined. The CDR3 is 16 residues long. Germline lookup yields CDR1 SGHDT and CDR2 YYEEEE. Trimming left V 4 bases short and J 0 bases short, with 16 bases between. CDR3 residues: CASSLLNDAYQETQYF. CDR3 nucleotide sequence: TGTGCCAGCAGCCTACTAAATGACGCCTACCAAGAGACCCAGTACTTC.

The chain employs TRBV10-3 and TRBJ2-3; TRBD2 might be the D (6 bases). V dropped 6 bases and J dropped 2 bases, with 15 bases sitting between them. Looked up from germline, CDR1 is ENHRY and CDR2 is SYGVKD. This CDR3 region has 15 residues. CDR3 bases: TGTGCCATCAGGGGGACTCCGGAGGCCACAGATACGCAGTATTTT. Its translation: CAIRGTPEATDTQYF.

Of note for this clone: Other DNA sequences in this specimen translate into the identical CDR3. The V call is TRBV10-3, the J call TRBJ2-1; no clear D. Germline V gene sequence: CDR1 ENHRY, CDR2 SYGVKD. The CDR3 has 13 residues. The V end lost 4 bases, the J end lost 5 bases, and 9 bases lay between the germline ends. CDR3 DNA: TGTGCCATCAGTGCCAACCGGGACAATGAGCAGTTCTTC. This sequence encodes CAISANRDNEQFF.

CDR3 in DNA: TGTGCCAGCAGCTTAATCGCGGACTCTGAAGCTTTCTTT. This codes for CASSLIADSEAFF. The chain couples TRBV7-9 to TRBJ1-1, with unresolved D. CDR1 is SEHNR and CDR2 is FQNEAQ in the germline V gene (reference sequence). V lost 2 bases and J 6 bases, leaving 10 bases between the germline ends. The CDR3 runs to 13 residues.